Listed below are T cell receptor beta chains from one sample, sequenced in a study of T cells in Graves' hyperthyroidism and ophthalmopathy. TCRdb fed the multiplex PCR reads into MiXCR, producing one record per CDR3 protein. Altogether under 650,000 distinct CDR3 sequences are present, 15% to 20% being singletons, with the ten largest covering 3.8%. Sample: blood. These receptors all come from a woman in her thirties with Graves' hyperthyroidism. Each CDR3 is given with its conserved first and last residue. Fields, in order: J gene, V gene, D gene, clone size, CDR3 DNA, CDR3 protein. D genes are given only for firm matches. The size of a clone is reported for some rows only, either as once, few or many, or as a class for expanded clones.

>TRBJ2-7|TRBV7-9|-|many
TGTGCCAGCAGCCGGGAGTTAGGGTACGAGCAGTACTTC
CASSRELGYEQYF
>TRBJ2-7|TRBV28|TRBD1|many
TGTGCCACCCGGACAGGGGACTACGAGCAGTACTTC
CATRTGDYEQYF
>TRBJ1-6|TRBV5-6|-|few
TGTGCCAGCAGCTCGGCCTTGGGGTCACCCCTCCACTTT
CASSSALGSPLHF
>TRBJ2-7|TRBV28|-|many
TGTGCCAGCAGTCACAACTACGAGCAGTACTTC
CASSHNYEQYF
>TRBJ1-1|TRBV30|-|many
TGTGCCTGGAGTTATACAGGGTATCCTGAAGCTTTCTTT
CAWSYTGYPEAFF
>TRBJ2-2|TRBV10-3|TRBD2|many
TGTGCCATCAGTGAAGTCGCGGCGGGAGCAGAGAACACCGGGGAGCTGTTTTTT
CAISEVAAGAENTGELFF
>TRBJ2-7|TRBV14|-|few
TGTGCCAGCAGCCAAGAGAAGGAGCGGAGAACCTACGAGCAGTACTTC
CASSQEKERRTYEQYF
>TRBJ2-1|TRBV28|TRBD2|many
TGTGCCAGCAGTTCTCGAGCGGGGGGCCACAATGAGCAGTTCTTC
CASSSRAGGHNEQFF
>TRBJ2-1|TRBV28|TRBD1|many
TGTGCCAGCAGTTTAGGACAGGGACCCTACAATGAGCAGTTCTTC
CASSLGQGPYNEQFF
>TRBJ2-5|TRBV30|TRBD2|-
TGTGCCTGGGAGGGACTAGCGGGCGAGACCCAGTACTTC
CAWEGLAGETQYF
>TRBJ2-7|TRBV4-1|-|few
TGCGCCAGCAGCCATTCGGGCACCGGTTACGAGCAGTACTTC
CASSHSGTGYEQYF
>TRBJ1-6|TRBV28|-|-
TGTGCCACCTCCACCGGGACATTTAATTCACCCCTCCACTTT
CATSTGTFNSPLHF
>TRBJ2-7|TRBV6-1|TRBD2|many
TGTGCCAGCAGTGAGCCTAGCGGGAGGGGGCTCCACGAGCAGTACTTC
CASSEPSGRGLHEQYF
>TRBJ2-5|TRBV9|-|-
TGTGCCAGCAGCGTTGGGGGGGGGGCGGGAGAGACCCAGTACTTC
CASSVGGGAGETQYF
>TRBJ1-2|TRBV30|-|many
TGTGCCTGGGCCCCTGGGCCGGCTGGCTACACCTTC
CAWAPGPAGYTF
>TRBJ2-7|TRBV5-1|TRBD1|many
TGCGCCAGCAACACGGGACAGGGGGACGAGCAGTACTTC
CASNTGQGDEQYF